This paragraph covers one T cell receptor (beta chain) sequence. The antigen remains unidentified. At the deep level, the assay was run. Produced via immunoSEQ multiplex PCR; TCRdb's table is partial and in-frame only. The table records about 710,000 clones, around three quarters of them present only once. This record belongs to a study of shared clonotypes between healthy human individuals. The study, taken as a whole, reports: Larger estimated richness was generally seen in naive subsets than in memory subsets.

Germline V gene data show CDR1 as SGHRS and CDR2 as YFSETQ. The V gene lost 0 bases and the J gene lost 6 bases, with 13 bases spanning the gap. The CDR3 totals 15 residues. This receptor was identified in a woman in her twenties or thirties in good health. Sequenced sample: memory CD4+ T cells sorted from blood. This sample's subset: CD45RA-negative fraction. This rearrangement joins TRBV5-1 to TRBJ2-1; the D is unclear. In DNA form, the CDR3 reads TGCGCCAGCAGCTTGGGAACATCCCCCGTCAATGAGCAGTTCTTC. It specifies CASSLGTSPVNEQFF.